The 5 T cell receptor beta chains given below trace back to one sample, sequenced in a study of early T cells in non-severe SARS-CoV-2 infection. TCRdb processed the 5' RACE reads anew with MiXCR; each CDR3 protein has one entry. The sample yields roughly 93,000 distinct CDR3 sequences, roughly 15% seen once. The specimen sequenced was whole blood. The source is an adult who was a healthcare worker with PCR-confirmed SARS-CoV-2 infection or an uninfected control (not recorded which).

There are many counts of this clonotype. This chain's CDR3 is CASSKAAGYNSPLHF. The CDR3 DNA reads TGTGCCAGCAGCAAAGCTGCAGGCTATAATTCACCCCTCCACTTT. The chain is built from TRBV21-1 and TRBJ1-6. TRBV21-1 is classified as a pseudogene. The CDR3 spans 15 residues.

The rearrangement uses TRBV30 and TRBJ1-3; D remains ambiguous. This CDR3 has 11 amino acids. CDR1 and CDR2 from the germline V gene are GTSNPN and SVGIG (reference sequence). The V end lost 0 bases, the J end lost 4 bases, and 1 base lay between the germline ends. In DNA, the CDR3 is TGTGCCTGGAGTGTGGGAAACACCATATATTTT. Protein sequence: CAWSVGNTIYF.

The rearrangement links TRBV5-1 to TRBJ1-4; D unclear. Germline CDR1 reads SGHRS; CDR2 reads YFSETQ. Deletions cut 2 bases from V and 5 bases from J, with 10 bases between. This CDR3 region has 14 residues. The CDR3 loop is CASSFDTLNEKLFF. The CDR3 nucleotides read TGCGCCAGCAGCTTCGACACACTAAATGAAAAACTGTTTTTT.

The rearrangement links TRBV27 to TRBJ2-7; 8 positions agree with TRBD1. The CDR3 has 15 amino acids. Germline CDR1 is MNHEY and CDR2 is SMNVEV (reference sequence). V gave up 5 bases and J gave up 4 bases; unmatched junction bases: 10. The CDR3 protein is CASSRLDRVGYEQYV. In DNA form, the CDR3 reads TGTGCCAGCAGTCGACTGGACAGGGTAGGATACGAGCAGTACGTC.

This clonotype was counted many times. The chain joins TRBV2 to TRBJ2-1; D is unresolved. V lost 2 bases and J 7 bases, leaving 6 bases between the germline ends. This CDR3 has 12 amino acids. Germline V CDR1 and CDR2: SNHLY, FYNNEI. In DNA, the CDR3 is TGTGCCAGCAGTGAATTTAAAAATGAGCAGTTCTTC. Encoded protein: CASSEFKNEQFF.